Detailed here is one T cell receptor beta chain. What it binds is not known. The data were taken from a study of cytomegalovirus exposure and HLA in healthy donors. Primers included in the PCR were 60 Vbeta and 13 Jbeta primers. Profiling relied on immunoSEQ multiplex PCR, and the TCRdb table lists in-frame clones only, not all of them. The table has fewer than 120,000 clones, approximately 78% seen once. General study findings and limits: Roughly uniform sequencing depth across donors was assumed, possibly incorrectly. A later analysis by the authors found several of the most significant clusters apparently linked to common viral pathogens.

The CDR3 runs to 15 residues. Germline values: CDR1 KGHSH, CDR2 LQKENI. V lost 4 bases to trimming and J lost 3 bases, with 13 bases between them. The clonotype originates from a woman aged 30 to 39 in good health and CMV-seronegative. The V and J genes are TRBV18 and TRBJ1-5; unclear D gene. Sequenced input: PBMCs. CDR3 in amino acids: CASSREVGPNQPQHF. The CDR3 DNA sequence: TGTGCCAGCTCACGGGAGGTCGGCCCCAATCAGCCCCAGCATTTT.